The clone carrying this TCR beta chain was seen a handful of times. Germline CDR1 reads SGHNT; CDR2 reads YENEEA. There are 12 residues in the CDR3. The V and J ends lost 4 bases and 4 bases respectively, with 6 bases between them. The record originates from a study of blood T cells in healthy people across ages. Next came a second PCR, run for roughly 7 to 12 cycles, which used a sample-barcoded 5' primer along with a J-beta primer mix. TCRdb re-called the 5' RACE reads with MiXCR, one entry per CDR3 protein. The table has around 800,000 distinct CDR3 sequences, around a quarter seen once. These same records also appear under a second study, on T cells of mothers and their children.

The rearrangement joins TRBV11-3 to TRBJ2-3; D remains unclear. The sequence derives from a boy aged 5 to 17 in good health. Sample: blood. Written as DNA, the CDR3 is TGTGCCAGCAGCTCCGCCTCAGATACGCAGTATTTT. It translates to CASSSASDTQYF. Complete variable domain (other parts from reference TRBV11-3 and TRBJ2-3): EAGVVQSPRYKIIEKKQPVAFWCNPISGHNTLYWYLQNLGQGPELLIRYENEEAVDDSQLPKDRFSAERLKGVDSTLKIQPAELGDSAVYLCASSSASDTQYFGPGTRLTVL.